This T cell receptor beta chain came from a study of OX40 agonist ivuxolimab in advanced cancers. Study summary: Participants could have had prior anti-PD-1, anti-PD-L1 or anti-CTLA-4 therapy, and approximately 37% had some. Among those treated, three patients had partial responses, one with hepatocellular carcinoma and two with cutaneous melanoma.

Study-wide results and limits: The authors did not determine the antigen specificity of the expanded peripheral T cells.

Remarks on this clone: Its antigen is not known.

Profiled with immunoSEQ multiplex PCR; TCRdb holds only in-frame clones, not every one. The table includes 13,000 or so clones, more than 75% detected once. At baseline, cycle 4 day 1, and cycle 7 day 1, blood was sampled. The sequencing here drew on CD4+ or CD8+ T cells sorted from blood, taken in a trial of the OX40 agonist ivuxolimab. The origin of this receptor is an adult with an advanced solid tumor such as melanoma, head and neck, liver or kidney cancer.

The chain's CDR3 is CASSGTAQETQYF. In nucleotides, the CDR3 is TGTGCCAGCAGCGGGACGGCACAAGAGACCCAGTACTTC. The rearrangement joins TRBV21-1 to TRBJ2-5. TRBV21-1 is reported as a pseudogene. There are 13 residues in the CDR3.